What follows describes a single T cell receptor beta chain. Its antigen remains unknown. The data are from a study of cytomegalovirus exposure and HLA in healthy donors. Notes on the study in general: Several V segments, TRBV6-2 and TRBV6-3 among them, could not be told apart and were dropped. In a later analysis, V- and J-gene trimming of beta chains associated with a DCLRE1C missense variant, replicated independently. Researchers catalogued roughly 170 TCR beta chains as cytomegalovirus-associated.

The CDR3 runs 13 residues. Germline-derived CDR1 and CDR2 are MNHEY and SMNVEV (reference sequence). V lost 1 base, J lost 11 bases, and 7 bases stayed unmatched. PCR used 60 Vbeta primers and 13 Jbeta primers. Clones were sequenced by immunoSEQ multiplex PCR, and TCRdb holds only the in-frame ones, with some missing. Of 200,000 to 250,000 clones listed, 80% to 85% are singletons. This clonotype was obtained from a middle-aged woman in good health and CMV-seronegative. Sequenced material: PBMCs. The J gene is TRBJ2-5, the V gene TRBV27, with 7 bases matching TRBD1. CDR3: CASSLYRGGEQYF. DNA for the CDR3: TGTGCCAGCAGTTTATACAGGGGTGGGGAGCAGTACTTC.